This entry lists 18 T cell receptor beta chains sequenced from one sample in a study of blood T cell repertoires in COVID-19. The data were produced by immunoSEQ multiplex PCR, yet TCRdb's version contains in-frame clones alone and is incomplete. The sample lists about 210,000 clones; 81% were seen once. Sequencing used PBMCs or T cells enriched from blood (not recorded which). The origin of the receptors is a woman in her fifties or sixties with acute COVID-19.

The chain links TRBV5-4 to TRBJ2-7, with 13 bases identical to TRBD2. Germline-derived CDR1 and CDR2 are SGHNT and YYREEE (reference sequence). V dropped 3 bases and J dropped 6; count of bases not matched to a gene: 15. The CDR3 spans 18 residues. The CDR3 DNA is TGTGCCAGCAGCTCAGATACTAGCGGGGGGGCCTTTTCTATCGAGCAGTACTTC. This gives the protein CASSSDTSGGAFSIEQYF. The complete variable domain, with remaining parts taken from reference TRBV5-4 and TRBJ2-7, reads ETGVTQSPTHLIKTRGQQVTLRCSSQSGHNTVSWYQQALGQGPQFIFQYYREEENGRGNFPPRFSGLQFPNYSSELNVNALELDDSALYLCASSSDTSGGAFSIEQYFGPGTRLTVT.

This chain joins TRBV6-5 and TRBJ1-6; 9 bases fit TRBD1. Germline V lookup: CDR1 MNHEY, CDR2 SVGAGI. CDR3 length: 14 amino acids. With 7 bases clipped from V and 14 bases from J, the junction kept 12 bases outside the gene matches. The CDR3 DNA follows: TGTGCCAGCAATCCGGGACAGGGCCTTCGGGCCCTCCACTTT. Translation gives CASNPGQGLRALHF.

The chain combines TRBV5-1 with TRBJ2-3; 8 nucleotides match TRBD1. J lost 2 bases, V lost 5 bases, and 7 bases had no gene match. Germline V gives CDR1 SGHRS, CDR2 YFSETQ. The CDR3 runs to 15 residues. In DNA form, the CDR3 reads TGCGCCAGCAGTGGGACAGGAATAAACACAGATACGCAGTATTTT. Translating gives CASSGTGINTDTQYF.

The gene calls are TRBV7-6 and TRBJ1-1; D is unresolved. Germline CDR1 is SGHVS and CDR2 is FNYEAQ. This CDR3 spans 13 amino acids. Trimming pared 4 bases from V and 0 bases from J, leaving 6 bases between. CDR3 sequence: CASSSSLNTEAFF. For the CDR3, the DNA is TGTGCCAGCAGCTCCAGTCTGAACACTGAAGCTTTCTTT.

The chain has TRBV11-3 and TRBJ1-1; D is ambiguous. This CDR3 is 13 amino acids long. The germline gives CDR1 SGHNT, CDR2 YENEEA. V was clipped by 0 bases and J by 5 bases, with 7 bases between them. In DNA, the CDR3 is TGTGCCAGCAGCTTAGATATCCTAACTGAAGCTTTCTTT. Amino acids: CASSLDILTEAFF.

V is TRBV7-9 and J is TRBJ2-1, with TRBD1 matching 10 bases. V lost 5 bases and J lost 2; bases outside the gene matches: 9. CDR3 length: 17 amino acids. Germline values: CDR1 SEHNR, CDR2 FQNEAQ (reference sequence). The CDR3, as DNA: TGTGCCAGCAGCGATGGGACAGGGGCAACAACCTACAATGAGCAGTTCTTC. Translating it yields CASSDGTGATTYNEQFF.

The table lists this clone with many counts. This chain connects TRBV28 to TRBJ1-5; D is perhaps TRBD1 (5 bases). Trimming took off 6 bases at V and 4 bases at J, with 22 bases between the two ends. The length of the CDR3 is 17 residues. Germline V gene data show CDR1 as MDHEN and CDR2 as SYDVKM. CDR3 nucleotides: TGTGCCAGCAGGTACCCCCCTCCGGGGGATCCGAATCAGCCCCAGCATTTT. This gives the protein CASRYPPPGDPNQPQHF.

This clone was counted a single time. The chain uses TRBV6-4 and TRBJ2-2; 8 bases line up with TRBD1. Unmatched junction bases numbered 4, after V lost 5 bases and J lost 5 bases. CDR1 is MRHNA, CDR2 SNTAGT, per germline. The CDR3 is 14 residues long. CDR3 region: CASSQGAETGELFF. Written as DNA, the CDR3 is TGTGCCAGCAGTCAGGGGGCAGAGACCGGGGAGCTGTTTTTT.

This clone was detected only a few times. The V gene is TRBV28, the J gene TRBJ1-5; 7 bases are a match to TRBD1. The CDR3 has 16 amino acids. The ends lost 1 base at V and 15 bases at J; junction bases unmatched: 18. From germline, CDR1 is MDHEN and CDR2 SYDVKM. This CDR3 is CASSLSDQGVSQGRHF. The CDR3 DNA is TGTGCCAGCAGTTTATCTGATCAGGGGGTGAGTCAAGGACGGCATTTT.

This clone occurred many times. The V gene is TRBV11-2, the J gene TRBJ1-1; weak D call: TRBD1 (5 bases). Germline-derived CDR1 and CDR2 are SGHAT and FQNNGV. CDR3 length: 13 residues. Trimming stripped 5 bases from V and 4 bases from J, with 11 bases between. The CDR3 spells CASSPGTSTEAFF. CDR3 bases: TGTGCCAGCAGCCCCGGGACTTCCACTGAAGCTTTCTTT.

This rearrangement joins TRBV10-3 to TRBJ2-7; D gene ambiguous. The length of the CDR3 is 14 residues. Trimming removed 0 bases from V and 3 bases from J, with 9 bases in between. Germline V gene sequence: CDR1 ENHRY, CDR2 SYGVKD. CDR3 sequence reads: CAISESTKNYEQYF. DNA of the CDR3: TGTGCCATCAGTGAGTCTACTAAGAACTACGAGCAGTACTTC.

This chain links TRBV29-1 with TRBJ2-5, with a possible D match to TRBD1 (5 bases). Germline V gives CDR1 SQVTM, CDR2 ANQGSEA. The CDR3 has 13 residues. V lost 4 bases and J lost 4, with 13 bases in between. This CDR3 is CSVGAGIGETQYF. The CDR3 DNA reads TGCAGCGTTGGAGCAGGGATTGGAGAGACCCAGTACTTC.

The chain joins TRBV3-1 (or the pseudogene TRBV3-2) to TRBJ1-3, with TRBD1 matching 11 bases. J lost 3 bases, V lost 5 bases, and 6 bases had no gene match. CDR1 is LGHDT, CDR2 YNNKEL, per germline (reference sequence). The CDR3 is made up of 16 amino acids. The CDR3 reads CASSSGQGAVGNTIYF. The CDR3, as DNA: TGTGCCAGCAGCTCCGGACAGGGGGCCGTTGGAAACACCATATATTTT.

The chain carries TRBV7-2 and TRBJ1-4, with TRBD1 matching over 7 bases. Trimming cost V 5 bases and J 5 bases; bases outside gene matches: 5. Per the germline V gene, CDR1 is SGHTA and CDR2 is FQGNSA. CDR3 length: 14 amino acids. The CDR3 sequence is CASSQGQTNEKLFF. The DNA for the CDR3 is TGTGCCAGCAGCCAGGGACAGACAAATGAAAAACTGTTTTTT.

Within the sample, this clone is medium-sized. This chain uses TRBV7-2 with TRBJ1-2, with D tentatively TRBD1 (6 bases). CDR1 and CDR2 (germline): SGHTA, FQGNSA. The CDR3 runs 14 residues. With 6 bases removed from V and 8 bases from J, the gap between germline ends came to 19 bases. The CDR3 region has the DNA TGTGCCAGCAGAGAGGTAGGAACAGGGAGCGGCTACACCTTC. Translation gives CASREVGTGSGYTF. Full variable domain (remainder filled in from reference TRBV7-2 and TRBJ1-2): GAGVSQSPSNKVTEKGKDVELRCDPISGHTALYWYRQSLGQGLEFLIYFQGNSAPDKSGLPSDRFSAERTGGSVSTLTIQRTQQEDSAVYLCASREVGTGSGYTFGSGTRLTVV.

The chain combines TRBV2 with TRBJ1-5; no reliable D call. V was cut by 8 bases and J by 0 bases, with 14 bases left in between. Germline V gene lookup returns CDR1 SNHLY and CDR2 FYNNEI. This CDR3 is 15 amino acids long. In nucleotides, the CDR3 is TGTGCCAGCGGTGTGTGGCAGGTTAGCAATCAGCCCCAGCATTTT. Its translation: CASGVWQVSNQPQHF. Based on the CDR3 plus reference TRBV2 and TRBJ1-5, the full variable domain is EPEVTQTPSHQVTQMGQEVILRCVPISNHLYFYWYRQILGQKVEFLVSFYNNEISEKSEIFDDQFSVERPDGSNFTLKIRSTKLEDSAMYFCASGVWQVSNQPQHFGDGTRLSIL.

This clone was observed once. The gene calls are TRBV7-2 and TRBJ2-4, with 11 bases lining up with TRBD2. Per the germline V gene, CDR1 is SGHTA and CDR2 is FQGNSA. With V trimmed by 0 bases and J by 0 bases, 13 bases remained unmatched. This CDR3 contains 21 residues. The chain's CDR3 is CASSLAPWPGLADQAKNIQYF. As DNA, the CDR3 is TGTGCCAGCAGCTTAGCCCCGTGGCCGGGACTAGCGGACCAAGCCAAAAACATTCAGTACTTC.

The sample holds a few counts of this clone. The chain is built from TRBV4-3 and TRBJ2-2; a possible D gene is TRBD1 (6 bases). V was trimmed by 5 bases and J by 5 bases, leaving 15 bases between them. The CDR3 is 15 residues long. Germline CDR1 LGHNA, CDR2 YSLEER. DNA of the CDR3: TGCGCCAGCAGCGCTCAGGGGACCTGGACCGGGGAGCTGTTTTTT. Amino acid sequence: CASSAQGTWTGELFF.